A selection of T cell receptor beta chains follows, all from one sample in a study of blood T cell repertoires in COVID-19. The data were produced by immunoSEQ multiplex PCR, yet TCRdb's version contains in-frame clones alone and is incomplete. The sample shows roughly 200,000 clones, over 75% of them seen only once. Specimen: peripheral blood. Every receptor here comes from a man over 45 who had recovered from COVID-19. CDR3s include the opening cysteine and the closing phenylalanine or tryptophan. The D gene is left open where the match is weak. Size tells how often a clone was seen (once, few, many) or the class of an expanded clone, and some rows leave it out.

size: -
J: TRBJ2-5
D: -
V: TRBV29-1
CDR3: CSVEGGVSQETQYF
DNA: TGCAGCGTTGAAGGGGGCGTAAGTCAAGAGACCCAGTACTTC

size: few
J: TRBJ2-7
D: -
V: TRBV10-1
CDR3: CASSAGYSYEQYF
DNA: TGCGCCAGCAGCGCGGGATACTCCTACGAGCAGTACTTC

size: -
J: TRBJ1-5
D: TRBD1
V: TRBV7-9
CDR3: CASSLSTGDQPQHF
DNA: TGTGCCAGCAGCTTATCTACAGGGGATCAGCCCCAGCATTTT

size: -
J: TRBJ1-5
D: TRBD1
V: TRBV3-1/TRBV3-2
CDR3: CASSPGTGGGQPQHF
DNA: TGTGCCAGCAGCCCAGGGACAGGGGGAGGCCAGCCCCAGCATTTT

size: -
J: TRBJ2-7
D: TRBD1
V: TRBV3-1/TRBV3-2
CDR3: CASSQMTGGTYEQYF
DNA: TGTGCCAGCAGCCAAATGACAGGGGGAACCTACGAGCAGTACTTC

size: few
J: TRBJ2-1
D: -
V: TRBV9
CDR3: CASSAGGRWNSYNEQFF
DNA: TGTGCCAGCAGCGCAGGAGGACGGTGGAACTCCTACAATGAGCAGTTCTTC

size: -
J: TRBJ2-1
D: TRBD2
V: TRBV6-5
CDR3: CASSYSGTSGSYEQFF
DNA: TGTGCCAGCAGTTATTCCGGGACTAGCGGGAGCTATGAGCAGTTCTTC

size: -
J: TRBJ1-4
D: TRBD1
V: TRBV5-8
CDR3: CASSFQPGGPNEKLFF
DNA: TGTGCCAGCAGCTTTCAACCAGGGGGTCCTAATGAAAAACTGTTTTTT

size: -
J: TRBJ2-3
D: TRBD1
V: TRBV24-1
CDR3: CATSDPGQLTDTQYF
DNA: TGTGCCACCAGTGACCCGGGACAGCTCACAGATACGCAGTATTTT

size: -
J: TRBJ2-3
D: TRBD1
V: TRBV28
CDR3: CASRSYRGTDTQYF
DNA: TGTGCCAGCAGATCCTACAGGGGGACAGATACGCAGTATTTT

size: -
J: TRBJ2-3
D: -
V: TRBV5-1
CDR3: CASSSGAHTDTQYF
DNA: TGCGCCAGCAGCTCAGGGGCACACACAGATACGCAGTATTTT

size: -
J: TRBJ1-5
D: TRBD1
V: TRBV19
CDR3: CASSYRQGVGQPQHF
DNA: TGTGCCAGTAGTTATAGACAGGGGGTCGGACAGCCCCAGCATTTT

size: -
J: TRBJ2-3
D: TRBD2
V: TRBV19
CDR3: CASSIGLAEITDTQYF
DNA: TGTGCCAGTAGTATAGGTCTAGCGGAGATCACAGATACGCAGTATTTT

size: -
J: TRBJ2-1
D: TRBD1
V: TRBV6-1
CDR3: CASSETGTGSNEQFF
DNA: TGTGCCAGCAGTGAGACCGGGACAGGGAGCAATGAGCAGTTCTTC

size: -
J: TRBJ1-5
D: TRBD1
V: TRBV27
CDR3: CASSWTGVSPQHF
DNA: TGTGCCAGCAGTTGGACAGGGGTCTCGCCCCAGCATTTT

size: once
J: TRBJ2-7
D: TRBD2
V: TRBV7-3
CDR3: CASSPTGTRYEQYF
DNA: TGTGCCAGCAGCCCGACCGGGACTAGGTACGAGCAGTACTTC

size: -
J: TRBJ2-2
D: TRBD2
V: TRBV18
CDR3: CASSRIAGGPETGELFF
DNA: TGTGCCAGCTCTCGCATAGCGGGAGGGCCAGAGACCGGGGAGCTGTTTTTT

size: -
J: TRBJ2-7
D: TRBD2
V: TRBV7-8
CDR3: CASTVSGGRESYEQYF
DNA: TGTGCCAGCACCGTCAGCGGGGGGCGCGAGTCCTACGAGCAGTACTTC

size: -
J: TRBJ2-5
D: TRBD1
V: TRBV28
CDR3: CASSFDRVETQYF
DNA: TGTGCCAGCAGTTTTGACAGGGTAGAGACCCAGTACTTC

size: -
J: TRBJ1-5
D: -
V: TRBV28
CDR3: CASSTPDRPNQPQHF
DNA: TGTGCCAGCAGCACCCCTGACAGACCCAATCAGCCCCAGCATTTT

size: -
J: TRBJ1-2
D: -
V: TRBV6-5
CDR3: CASSSQQGVQGYTF
DNA: TGTGCCAGCAGTTCCCAACAGGGTGTACAAGGCTACACCTTC

size: -
J: TRBJ2-5
D: TRBD1
V: TRBV5-5
CDR3: CASSLGKQGARETQYF
DNA: TGTGCCAGCAGCTTAGGGAAACAGGGGGCGCGGGAGACCCAGTACTTC

size: -
J: TRBJ2-1
D: -
V: TRBV6-5
CDR3: CASTMAGQSFEQFF
DNA: TGTGCCAGTACAATGGCGGGCCAATCGTTTGAGCAGTTCTTC

size: -
J: TRBJ1-4
D: TRBD1
V: TRBV11-2
CDR3: CASSLSGAQGANEKLFF
DNA: TGTGCCAGCAGCTTATCCGGAGCGCAGGGGGCTAATGAAAAACTGTTTTTT

size: -
J: TRBJ2-1
D: -
V: TRBV3-1/TRBV3-2
CDR3: CASSQEGGVTSYNEQFF
DNA: TGTGCCAGCAGCCAAGAGGGGGGAGTTACCTCCTACAATGAGCAGTTCTTC

size: -
J: TRBJ2-3
D: TRBD1
V: TRBV19
CDR3: CASSTYRDRLYTQYF
DNA: TGTGCCAGTAGTACGTACCGGGACAGACTGTATACGCAGTATTTT